Described below is a single T cell receptor (beta chain) sequence and its context. This clonotype came up many times. Its antigen has not been determined. There are no base qualities to consult, and no much larger clone falls within one base. PBMCs were isolated by Ficoll-Paque density gradient centrifugation. The instrument given in TCRdb is Illumina NovaSeq 6000. cDNA libraries for TCRalpha and TCRbeta were prepared by 5'RACE using constant-segment primers, with sample barcodes and unique molecular identifiers added. RNA was extracted from every sample with Trizol reagent. Library amplification was performed in two PCR steps, and a second sample barcode and Illumina TruSeq adapters were introduced in the second step. Libraries were sequenced on an Illumina NovaSeq with 2 x 150 bp paired-end reads. Per the authors' processing: The reads were demultiplexed and collapsed into UMI-guided consensus sequences using migec v1.2.7. Using mixcr v2.1.11, UMI consensuses were aligned to TRA and TRB V and J templates and then assembled into clonotypes. Expanded or contracted clonotypes were those called significant by both edgeR and NoisET, with noise models trained on biological replicates. For edgeR calls, the cutoffs were a false discovery rate-adjusted p below 0.01 and a log2 fold-change threshold of 1. As an exploratory analysis of dynamics, max-normalized trajectories of the 1000 most abundant clonotypes were examined with PCA combined with hierarchical clustering. The CD4 or CD8 phenotype of responding clones was assigned using the separately sequenced CD4+ and CD8+ repertoires. TCRdb reworked the public reads: Q25 trimming with fastp, MiXCR clone assembly, productive beta chains retained. Merged by CDR3 protein, the rows form single entries marked with the most common genes and DNA. TCRdb's processing, not the study's, gives the V and J calls here. The sample yields a few hundred thousand distinct CDR3 sequences; less than 20% were counted once. The top ten constitute 20% to 25% of the sample.

These data belong to a study of T-cell memory formation after mild COVID-19 (dated by TCRdb to the early 2020s). About the study as a whole: Most TCR sequence clusters were specific to one of the two donors. The cohort comprised two young, previously healthy adult volunteers, one female and one male. In a couple of donors, T-cell clones that expanded and contracted after mild COVID-19 were tracked by sequencing TCRalpha and TCRbeta repertoires over time.

The germline V gene (reference sequence) yields DFQATT for CDR1 and SNEGSKA for CDR2. Deletion took 3 bases off V and 0 bases off J, with a span of 9 bases between the germline ends. The CDR3 runs 14 amino acids, cysteine and phenylalanine included. The read is trimmed to its CDR3 DNA, 42 bases read in frame from base 1. Beyond this particular receptor, the publication reports: The study included only a couple of mild cases, and larger cohorts that include severe cases with pre-infection samples were judged to be necessary. Some responding clones were found in pre-infection memory, which suggests that pre-existing cross-reactive memory T cells took part in the SARS-CoV-2 response. Contracting CD4+ clones were found mainly in CM and EM memory subsets, while CD8+ clones were enriched in EMRA. Clones contracting from day 15 to 85 had balanced CD4/CD8 phenotypes, while a second wave expanding from day 15 to 37 was biased towards CD4+. The second-wave clones that peaked on day 37 were not confirmed to be SARS-CoV-2 specific.

This clonotype was sampled from a man between 18 and 35 years old who had mild COVID-19 (a few samples of this study predate the infection). The sample titles of this study are shuffled in the database, so cell type and time point are left out; the donor was told from shared clones. The chain joins TRBV20-1 to TRBJ1-5, with no reliable assignment of the D segment. What was sequenced was PBMCs or a T cell subset sorted from them (not recorded which). The CDR3 is CSASYSYSNQPQHF. Here is the DNA: TGCAGTGCTAGTTATAGTTATAGCAATCAGCCCCAGCATTTT.